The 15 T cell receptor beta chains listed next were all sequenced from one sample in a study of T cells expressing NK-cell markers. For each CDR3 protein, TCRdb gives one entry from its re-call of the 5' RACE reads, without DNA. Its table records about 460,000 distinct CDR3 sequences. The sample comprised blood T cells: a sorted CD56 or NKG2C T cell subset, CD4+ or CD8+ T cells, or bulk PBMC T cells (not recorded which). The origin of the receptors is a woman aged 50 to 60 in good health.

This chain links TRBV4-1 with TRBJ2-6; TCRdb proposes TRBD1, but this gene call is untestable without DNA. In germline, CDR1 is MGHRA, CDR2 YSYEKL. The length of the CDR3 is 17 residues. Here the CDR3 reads CASSQGDRAAGANVLTF.

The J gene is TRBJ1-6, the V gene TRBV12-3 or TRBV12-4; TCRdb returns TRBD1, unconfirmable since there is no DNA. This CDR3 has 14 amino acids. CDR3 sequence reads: CASMRGQPNSPLHF.

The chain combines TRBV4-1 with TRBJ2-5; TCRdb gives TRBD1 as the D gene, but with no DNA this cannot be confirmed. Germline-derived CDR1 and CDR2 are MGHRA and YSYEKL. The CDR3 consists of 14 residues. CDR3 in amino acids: CASSLTGSSETQYF.

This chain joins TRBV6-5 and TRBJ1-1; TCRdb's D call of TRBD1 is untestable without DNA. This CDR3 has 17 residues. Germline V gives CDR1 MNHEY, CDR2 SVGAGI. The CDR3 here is CASRSPGQLLMNTEAFF.

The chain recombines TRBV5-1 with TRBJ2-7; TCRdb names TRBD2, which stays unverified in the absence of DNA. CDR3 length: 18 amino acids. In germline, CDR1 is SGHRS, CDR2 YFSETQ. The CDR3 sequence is CASSFSSTSGRVTYEQYF.

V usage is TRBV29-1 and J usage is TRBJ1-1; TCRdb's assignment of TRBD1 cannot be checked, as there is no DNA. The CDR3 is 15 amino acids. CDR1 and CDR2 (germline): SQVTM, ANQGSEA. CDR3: CSVVQPGRPRLEAFF.

The CDR3 loop reads CSAEGAMNTGELFF. The rearrangement links TRBV20-1 to TRBJ2-2; TCRdb outputs TRBD1, but without DNA this stays unchecked. The CDR3 has 14 residues. CDR1 and CDR2 from the germline V gene are DFQATT and SNEGSKA (reference sequence).

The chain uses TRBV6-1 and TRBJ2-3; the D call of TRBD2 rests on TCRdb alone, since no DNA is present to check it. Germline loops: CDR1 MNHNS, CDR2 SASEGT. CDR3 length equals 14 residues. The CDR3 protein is CANLRLGSTDTQYF.

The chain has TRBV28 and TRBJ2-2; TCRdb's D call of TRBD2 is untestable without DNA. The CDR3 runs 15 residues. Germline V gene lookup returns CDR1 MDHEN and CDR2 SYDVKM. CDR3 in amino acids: CASRLGTRGTGELFF.

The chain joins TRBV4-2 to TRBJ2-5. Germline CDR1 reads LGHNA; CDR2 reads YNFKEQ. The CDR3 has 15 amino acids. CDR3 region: CASSRTVRNGETQYF.

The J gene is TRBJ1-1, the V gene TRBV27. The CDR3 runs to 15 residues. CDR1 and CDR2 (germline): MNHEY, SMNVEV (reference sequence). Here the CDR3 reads CASSSIRAGATEAFF.

CDR3 loop: CSVGLAGVVQETQYF. The V call is TRBV29-1, the J call TRBJ2-5; the TCRdb call, TRBD2, lacks DNA for checking. The CDR3 runs to 15 residues. Per the germline V gene, CDR1 is SQVTM and CDR2 is ANQGSEA.

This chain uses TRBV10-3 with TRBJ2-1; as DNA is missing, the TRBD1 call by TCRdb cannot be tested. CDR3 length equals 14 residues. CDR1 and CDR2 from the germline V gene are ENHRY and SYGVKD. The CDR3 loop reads CAIRAGGSFNEQFF.

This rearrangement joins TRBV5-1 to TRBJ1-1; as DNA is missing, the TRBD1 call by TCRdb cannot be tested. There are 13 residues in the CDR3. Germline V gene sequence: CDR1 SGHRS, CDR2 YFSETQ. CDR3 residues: CASSFRTGGIAFF.

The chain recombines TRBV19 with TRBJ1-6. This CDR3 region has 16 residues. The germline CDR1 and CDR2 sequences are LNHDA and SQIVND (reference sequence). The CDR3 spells CASSTAFGDYNSPLHF.